The rows below give T cell receptor beta chains drawn from one sample of a study of blood T cell repertoires in COVID-19. Assay: immunoSEQ multiplex PCR; the TCRdb copy retains only in-frame clones and omits some. The sample records about 130,000 clones, around 83% being singletons. Material: peripheral blood. These receptor sequences come from a woman at least 80 years old with acute or convalescent COVID-19. The CDR3 runs from the conserved cysteine through the conserved F or W. A D gene is named only where the DNA matches it firmly. For some rows the clone size is stated as once, few or many, or as a class when expanded; others skip it.

clone size,D gene,J gene,V gene,CDR3 protein,CDR3 DNA
-,-,TRBJ2-4,TRBV29-1,CSVEKTRQAGNIQYF,TGCAGCGTTGAAAAGACTAGGCAGGCAGGGAACATTCAGTACTTC
-,-,TRBJ2-3,TRBV7-2,CASSSTDRKHHTDTQYF,TGTGCCAGCAGCTCCACAGACAGGAAACACCACACAGATACGCAGTATTTT
-,-,TRBJ1-5,TRBV29-1,CSVRQGYNQPQHF,TGCAGCGTGCGGCAGGGCTACAATCAGCCCCAGCATTTT
-,-,TRBJ2-7,TRBV5-1,CASSLDARTYEQYF,TGCGCCAGCAGCTTGGACGCCAGGACCTACGAGCAGTACTTC
-,-,TRBJ2-1,TRBV5-4,CASSSYLGEQFF,TGTGCCAGCAGCTCCTACCTCGGGGAGCAGTTCTTC
few,TRBD1,TRBJ1-4,TRBV2,CASYRGEMREKLFF,TGTGCCAGCTACAGGGGGGAGATGAGGGAAAAACTGTTTTTT
-,-,TRBJ1-5,TRBV5-1,CASSLAGGYLQPQHF,TGCGCCAGCAGCTTGGCCGGGGGGTATCTTCAGCCCCAGCATTTT
-,-,TRBJ1-2,TRBV4-1,CASSQRETGSYGYTF,TGCGCCAGCAGCCAAAGGGAAACAGGGTCCTATGGCTACACCTTC
-,-,TRBJ1-1,TRBV12-3/TRBV12-4,CASSLTGNTEAFF,TGTGCCAGCAGTTTAACAGGGAACACTGAAGCTTTCTTT
-,-,TRBJ1-1,TRBV10-3,CAISEAGGEAFF,TGTGCCATCAGTGAGGCCGGGGGGGAAGCTTTCTTT
-,TRBD1,TRBJ2-3,TRBV5-1,CASSLTGESRDTQYF,TGCGCCAGCAGCTTGACAGGGGAGTCCCGAGATACGCAGTATTTT
-,TRBD1,TRBJ1-2,TRBV7-8,CASSPTRSQGALSGYTF,TGTGCCAGCAGCCCCACCCGAAGTCAGGGGGCACTAAGTGGCTACACCTTC
-,-,TRBJ2-1,TRBV9,CASSSSSREQFF,TGTGCCAGCAGCTCTTCTAGCCGTGAGCAGTTCTTC
-,-,TRBJ1-2,TRBV19,CASSMFGGYGYTF,TGTGCCAGTAGTATGTTTGGCGGCTATGGCTACACCTTC
-,TRBD1,TRBJ1-2,TRBV6-5,CASRAGTGEFGYTF,TGTGCCAGCAGGGCCGGGACAGGGGAATTCGGCTACACCTTC
few,-,TRBJ2-1,TRBV11-3,CASSLGASYNEQFF,TGTGCCAGCAGCTTGGGGGCCTCCTACAATGAGCAGTTCTTC
-,TRBD1,TRBJ1-1,TRBV30,CAWSVGITGGRGNTEAFF,TGTGCCTGGAGTGTAGGGATTACAGGGGGCAGAGGGAACACTGAAGCTTTCTTT
-,-,TRBJ1-1,TRBV3-1/TRBV3-2,CASSQDPTAQAFF,TGTGCCAGCAGCCAAGATCCGACAGCCCAAGCTTTCTTT
once,-,TRBJ1-5,TRBV7-9,CASSRAGQPQHF,TGTGCCAGCAGCCGAGCGGGTCAGCCCCAGCATTTT
-,-,TRBJ2-3,TRBV12-3/TRBV12-4,CASSSSPADTQYF,TGTGCCAGCAGTTCCTCTCCCGCGGATACGCAGTATTTT
-,-,TRBJ2-7,TRBV27,CASSPQESSYEQYF,TGTGCCAGCAGTCCACAGGAGAGCTCCTACGAGCAGTACTTC
-,-,TRBJ1-2,TRBV4-1,CASSQGRDTAYGYTF,TGCGCCAGCAGCCAAGGACGGGACACCGCCTATGGCTACACCTTC
-,-,TRBJ1-1,TRBV7-2,CASSLRGLGRIMNTEAFF,TGTGCCAGCAGCTTAAGGGGGTTGGGTAGAATAATGAACACTGAAGCTTTCTTT
-,-,TRBJ2-5,TRBV27,CASSYLSAETQYF,TGTGCCAGCAGTTACCTCAGTGCAGAGACCCAGTACTTC
-,-,TRBJ2-1,TRBV19,CASSILISSNEQFF,TGTGCCAGTAGTATTCTGATTAGCTCCAATGAGCAGTTCTTC
few,TRBD1,TRBJ2-7,TRBV7-9,CASSLGGQGFRTYEQYF,TGTGCCAGCAGCTTAGGGGGACAGGGGTTCAGGACCTACGAGCAGTACTTC
-,TRBD1,TRBJ1-5,TRBV3-1/TRBV3-2,CASSPTGVYNQPQHF,TGTGCCAGCAGCCCTACAGGGGTATACAATCAGCCCCAGCATTTT
-,-,TRBJ2-2,TRBV3-1/TRBV3-2,CASNPGQTNTGELFF,TGTGCCAGCAACCCAGGACAGACGAACACCGGGGAGCTGTTTTTT
-,TRBD2,TRBJ2-1,TRBV2,CASSDQRGGHNEQFF,TGTGCCAGCAGTGATCAGCGGGGGGGACACAATGAGCAGTTCTTC
-,-,TRBJ1-2,TRBV3-1/TRBV3-2,CASSQDWRGPNYGYTF,TGTGCCAGCAGCCAAGATTGGAGGGGACCTAACTATGGCTACACCTTC
-,TRBD1,TRBJ1-1,TRBV27,CASSLGQKNTEAFF,TGTGCCAGCAGTCTGGGACAGAAGAACACTGAAGCTTTCTTT
-,-,TRBJ2-3,TRBV4-2,CASSPLISTESTDTQYF,TGTGCCAGCAGCCCCCTTATATCGACAGAATCCACAGATACGCAGTATTTT
once,TRBD2,TRBJ2-2,TRBV2,CASSLSGGGSGPGELFF,TGTGCCAGCAGTCTATCCGGGGGGGGCTCGGGACCCGGGGAGCTGTTTTTT
-,-,TRBJ2-3,TRBV6-5,CASTPFRGGPDTQYF,TGTGCCAGCACCCCATTTAGGGGGGGCCCAGATACGCAGTATTTT
-,-,TRBJ1-4,TRBV19,CASSARGVQANEKLFF,TGTGCCAGTAGTGCTCGGGGAGTTCAGGCTAATGAAAAACTGTTTTTT
-,-,TRBJ1-1,TRBV19,CASSSTGELTEAFF,TGTGCCAGTAGTTCTACAGGTGAACTCACTGAAGCTTTCTTT
once,-,TRBJ2-7,TRBV19,CASSQTGYEQYF,TGTGCCAGCTCACAGACAGGCTACGAGCAGTACTTC
-,TRBD1,TRBJ1-1,TRBV5-4,CASGKTGGSLTEAFF,TGTGCCAGCGGCAAAACAGGGGGATCCCTCACTGAAGCTTTCTTT
few,-,TRBJ2-1,TRBV19,CASSMAEGRRNEQFF,TGTGCCAGTAGTATGGCCGAGGGTAGGAGGAATGAGCAGTTCTTC
once,TRBD1,TRBJ2-7,TRBV5-8,CASRRTGISYEQYF,TGTGCCAGCAGGCGGACAGGTATTTCCTACGAGCAGTACTTC
-,-,TRBJ2-7,TRBV6-5,CASRIYPVSSYEQYF,TGTGCCAGCAGAATCTATCCGGTGAGCTCCTACGAGCAGTACTTC
-,TRBD1,TRBJ2-7,TRBV5-6,CASALETGDSEQYF,TGTGCCAGCGCTTTGGAGACAGGGGATAGCGAGCAGTACTTC
-,TRBD1,TRBJ1-2,TRBV27,CASRSFGQGFYGYTF,TGTGCCAGCAGATCCTTCGGACAGGGGTTCTATGGCTACACCTTC
few,TRBD1,TRBJ1-2,TRBV27,CASSFSDREKGYTF,TGTGCCAGCAGTTTTTCCGACAGGGAAAAAGGCTACACCTTC
-,-,TRBJ1-1,TRBV2,CASTELGGQNTEAFF,TGTGCCAGCACCGAATTAGGGGGACAGAACACTGAAGCTTTCTTT
-,TRBD2,TRBJ2-2,TRBV7-3,CASSSPGTSYGELFF,TGTGCCAGCAGCTCGCCCGGGACTAGCTACGGGGAGCTGTTTTTT
-,TRBD1,TRBJ1-6,TRBV19,CASSTGGASYNSPLHF,TGTGCCAGTAGTACAGGGGGCGCGTCCTATAATTCACCCCTCCACTTT